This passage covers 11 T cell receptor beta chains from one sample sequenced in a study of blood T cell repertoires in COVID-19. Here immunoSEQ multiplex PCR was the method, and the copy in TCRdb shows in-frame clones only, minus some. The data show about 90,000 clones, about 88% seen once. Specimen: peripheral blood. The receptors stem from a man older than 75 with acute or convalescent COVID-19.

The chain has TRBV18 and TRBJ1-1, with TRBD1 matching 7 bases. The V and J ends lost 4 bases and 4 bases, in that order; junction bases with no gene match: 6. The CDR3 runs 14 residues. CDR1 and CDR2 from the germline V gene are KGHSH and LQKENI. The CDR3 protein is CASSQQGTSTEAFF. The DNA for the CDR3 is TGTGCCAGCTCACAACAGGGGACCAGCACTGAAGCTTTCTTT.

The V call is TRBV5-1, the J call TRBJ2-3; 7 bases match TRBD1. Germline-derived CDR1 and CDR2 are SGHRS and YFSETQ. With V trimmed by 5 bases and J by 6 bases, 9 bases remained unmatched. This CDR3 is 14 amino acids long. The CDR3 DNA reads TGCGCCAGCAGTTTGCAGACAGGGAGCGATACGCAGTATTTT. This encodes CASSLQTGSDTQYF.

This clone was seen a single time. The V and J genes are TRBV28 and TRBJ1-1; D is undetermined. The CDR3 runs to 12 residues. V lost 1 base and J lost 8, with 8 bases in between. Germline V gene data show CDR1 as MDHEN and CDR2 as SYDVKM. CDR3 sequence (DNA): TGTGCCAGCAGTTTATATGGGCAGGAAGCTTTCTTT. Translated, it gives CASSLYGQEAFF.

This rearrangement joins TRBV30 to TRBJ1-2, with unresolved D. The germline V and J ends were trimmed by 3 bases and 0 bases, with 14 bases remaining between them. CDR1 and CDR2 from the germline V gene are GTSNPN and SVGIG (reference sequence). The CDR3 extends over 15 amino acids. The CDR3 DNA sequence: TGTGCCTGGAGCGGGTTTTCTGCGGCTAACTATGGCTACACCTTC. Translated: CAWSGFSAANYGYTF.

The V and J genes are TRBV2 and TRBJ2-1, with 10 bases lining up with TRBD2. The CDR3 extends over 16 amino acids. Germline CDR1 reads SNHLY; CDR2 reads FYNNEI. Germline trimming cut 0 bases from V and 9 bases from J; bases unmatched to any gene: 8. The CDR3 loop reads CASSEAYGLAEAEQFF. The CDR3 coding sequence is TGTGCCAGCAGTGAAGCATATGGACTAGCGGAGGCTGAGCAGTTCTTC.

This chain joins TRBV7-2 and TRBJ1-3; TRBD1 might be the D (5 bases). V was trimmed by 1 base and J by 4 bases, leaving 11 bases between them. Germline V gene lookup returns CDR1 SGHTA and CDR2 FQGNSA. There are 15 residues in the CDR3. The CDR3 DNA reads TGTGCCAGCAGCTTAGATTGGGGGGGAGGAAACACCATATATTTT. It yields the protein CASSLDWGGGNTIYF.

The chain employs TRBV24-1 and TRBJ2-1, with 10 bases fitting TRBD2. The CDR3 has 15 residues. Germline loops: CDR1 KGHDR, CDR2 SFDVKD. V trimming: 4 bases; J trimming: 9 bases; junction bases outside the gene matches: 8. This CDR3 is CATSDSSGRASEQFF. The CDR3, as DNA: TGTGCCACCAGTGACTCCAGCGGGAGGGCCAGTGAGCAGTTCTTC.

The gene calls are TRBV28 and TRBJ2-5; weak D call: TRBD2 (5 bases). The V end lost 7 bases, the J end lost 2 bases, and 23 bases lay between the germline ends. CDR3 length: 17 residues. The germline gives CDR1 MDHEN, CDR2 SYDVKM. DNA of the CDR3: TGTGCCAGCATGAGAACGAGGGCTAAGGGCATACAAGAGACCCAGTACTTC. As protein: CASMRTRAKGIQETQYF.

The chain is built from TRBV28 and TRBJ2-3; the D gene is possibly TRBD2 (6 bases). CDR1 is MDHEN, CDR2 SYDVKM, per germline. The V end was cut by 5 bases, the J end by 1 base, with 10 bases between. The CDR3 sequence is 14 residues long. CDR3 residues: CASSLRGRTDTQYF. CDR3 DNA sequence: TGTGCCAGCAGTCTGCGGGGACGCACAGATACGCAGTATTTT.

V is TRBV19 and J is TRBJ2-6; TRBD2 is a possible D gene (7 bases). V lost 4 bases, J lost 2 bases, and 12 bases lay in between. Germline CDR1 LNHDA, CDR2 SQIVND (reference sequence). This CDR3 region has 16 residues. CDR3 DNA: TGTGCCAGTAGTAACCCGGGGGGCACTGGGGCCAACGTCCTGACTTTC. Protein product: CASSNPGGTGANVLTF.

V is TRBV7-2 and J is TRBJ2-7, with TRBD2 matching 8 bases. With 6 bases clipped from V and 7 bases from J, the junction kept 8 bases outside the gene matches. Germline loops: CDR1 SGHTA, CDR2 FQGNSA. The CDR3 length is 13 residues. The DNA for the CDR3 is TGTGCCAGCAGTAGCGGCGGGAGGCGGGAGCAGTACTTC. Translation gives CASSSGGRREQYF.